The 22 T cell receptor beta chains listed next were all sequenced from one sample in a study of cytomegalovirus exposure and HLA in healthy donors. This PCR relied on a set of 60 Vbeta primers and 13 Jbeta primers. The data were produced by immunoSEQ multiplex PCR, yet TCRdb's version contains in-frame clones alone and is incomplete. The sample has tens of thousands of clones, around three quarters seen once. The sequencing sample was made of PBMCs. The receptor source for this set is a middle-aged woman in good health and CMV-seropositive.

This clone was counted a single time. The V gene is TRBV25-1, the J gene TRBJ2-6; D is uncertain. V dropped 3 bases and J dropped 0 bases, with 6 bases sitting between them. The length of the CDR3 is 15 residues. Germline V gives CDR1 MGHDK, CDR2 SYGVNS. The CDR3 sequence: CASSEGDSGANVLTF. The CDR3 bases are TGTGCCAGCAGTGAGGGCGACTCTGGGGCCAACGTCCTGACTTTC.

In its sample, this clone was seen a few times. J is TRBJ1-6 and V is TRBV30; tentative D call: TRBD1 (6 bases). Deletions cut 0 bases from V and 5 bases from J, with 17 bases between. Germline V lookup: CDR1 GTSNPN, CDR2 SVGIG (reference sequence). CDR3 length: 17 residues. The CDR3 spells CAWSVQGTNADNSPLHF. The CDR3 DNA follows: TGTGCCTGGAGTGTACAGGGAACAAACGCGGATAATTCACCCCTCCACTTT.

This clone turned up a few times. V usage is TRBV5-1 and J usage is TRBJ1-1, with no clear D. Trimming shortened V by 0 bases and J by 6 bases, and 15 bases separated the two germline ends. The CDR3 contains 15 residues. Per germline, CDR1 SGHRS and CDR2 YFSETQ. The CDR3 here is CASSLAGVSVPEAFF. As DNA, the CDR3 is TGCGCCAGCAGCTTGGCCGGGGTCTCGGTCCCTGAAGCTTTCTTT.

The gene calls are TRBV21-1 and TRBJ1-1; TRBD1, the table's D call, was not compared with the DNA. TRBV21-1 is marked as a pseudogene. This CDR3 region has 12 residues. CDR3 coding DNA: TGTGCCAGCAGCAAAGGGACATCCGAAGCTTTCTTT. Its protein product is CASSKGTSEAFF.

V usage is TRBV19 and J usage is TRBJ1-2; D is uncertain. The CDR3 sequence is 13 residues long. Trimming removed 7 bases at V and 2 bases at J, with 11 bases between. CDR1 and CDR2 (germline): LNHDA, SQIVND (reference sequence). The CDR3 DNA follows: TGTGCCAGTACCCCACGGGAAAACTATGGCTACACCTTC. This sequence encodes CASTPRENYGYTF. The complete variable domain, with remaining parts taken from reference TRBV19 and TRBJ1-2, reads DGGITQSPKYLFRKEGQNVTLSCEQNLNHDAMYWYRQDPGQGLRLIYYSQIVNDFQKGDIAEGYSVSREKKESFPLTVTSAQKNPTAFYLCASTPRENYGYTFGSGTRLTVV.

This clone has just a few counts. The gene calls are TRBV30 and TRBJ2-3; D remains unclear. This CDR3 is 12 amino acids long. CDR1 is GTSNPN, CDR2 SVGIG, per germline (reference sequence). The V end was cut by 3 bases, the J end by 1 base, with 5 bases between. The CDR3 nucleotides read TGTGCCTGGAGCCAGGGCACAGATACGCAGTATTTT. This codes for CAWSQGTDTQYF.

The chain couples TRBV19 to TRBJ2-5; TRBD2 is a possible D gene (5 bases). Gene TRBJ2-7 matches the end of the DNA better, so the J call may be wrong. From germline, CDR1 is LNHDA and CDR2 SQIVND (reference sequence). The CDR3 is 14 amino acids. The CDR3 DNA is TGTGCCAGCGAGGACGGAGGTACCCCCTACGAGCAGTACTTC. As protein: CASEDGGTPYEQYF.

The CDR3 sequence: CASSLEGRGVWADTQYF. The DNA of the CDR3 is TGTGCCAGCAGCTTGGAGGGCAGGGGTGTTTGGGCAGATACGCAGTATTTT. The V and J genes are TRBV5-6 and TRBJ2-3, with TRBD1 as a possible D gene (6 bases). Per germline, CDR1 SGHDT and CDR2 YYEEEE. The CDR3 runs 17 residues. Between the trimmed V and J ends, which lost 0 bases and 4 bases, there was a span of 18 bases.

J is TRBJ1-2 and V is TRBV18; the D gene is possibly TRBD1 (5 bases). Looked up from germline, CDR1 is KGHSH and CDR2 is LQKENI. V lost 1 base and J 8 bases, leaving 14 bases between the germline ends. The CDR3 spans 14 residues. CDR3 nucleotide sequence: TGTGCCAGCTCACCACTAAGGGACTTCAGCGGCTACACCTTC. It codes for CASSPLRDFSGYTF.

The CDR3 DNA reads as TGTGCCAGCAGCTTAGCGCGGAACTTCGCGGGAAACACCATATATTTT. Its protein is CASSLARNFAGNTIYF. The rearrangement joins TRBV11-1 to TRBJ1-3; D remains unclear. This CDR3 region has 16 residues. V was trimmed by 0 bases and J by 4 bases, leaving 13 bases between them. Germline V CDR1 and CDR2: SGHAT, FQDESV (reference sequence). The full variable domain, in which reference TRBV11-1 and TRBJ1-3 provide the parts outside the CDR3, is EAEVAQSPRYKITEKSQAVAFWCDPISGHATLYWYRQILGQGPELLVQFQDESVVDDSQLPKDRFSAERLKGVDSTLKIQPAELGDSAMYLCASSLARNFAGNTIYFGEGSWLTVV.

This chain connects TRBV7-9 to TRBJ1-1; D possibly corresponds to TRBD1 (5 bases). This CDR3 region has 15 residues. Looked up from germline, CDR1 is SEHNR and CDR2 is FQNEAQ (reference sequence). V shed 5 bases and J shed 5 bases, with 18 bases lying between them. The CDR3 DNA follows: TGTGCCAGCAGCCACTCTCCGGGCGGGGGGACTGAAGCTTTCTTT. It specifies CASSHSPGGGTEAFF.

This sequence joins TRBV9 and TRBJ2-3; 7 nucleotides line up with TRBD2. Looked up from germline, CDR1 is SGDLS and CDR2 is YYNGEE. The V gene end was trimmed by 0 bases and the J gene end by 6 bases; junction bases not matched to a gene: 16. The CDR3 sequence is 18 residues long. CDR3 sequence: CASSVASSGDPSWDTQYF. CDR3 coding DNA: TGTGCCAGCAGCGTAGCTTCCAGCGGGGACCCTTCATGGGATACGCAGTATTTT.

The chain combines TRBV4-3 with TRBJ2-5; the D gene is possibly TRBD1 (6 bases). Trimming took off 4 bases at V and 3 bases at J, with 9 bases between the two ends. CDR1 is LGHNA, CDR2 YSLEER, per germline. The CDR3 length is 13 residues. In nucleotides, the CDR3 is TGCGCCAGCAGCCGCGACAGGAAAGAGACCCAGTACTTC. Translation: CASSRDRKETQYF.

The V and J genes are TRBV7-2 and TRBJ2-2, with 10 positions matching TRBD1. The V gene end was trimmed by 5 bases and the J gene end by 6 bases; junction bases not matched to a gene: 9. This CDR3 region has 16 residues. Germline V CDR1 and CDR2: SGHTA, FQGNSA. The CDR3 sequence: CASSRRTGTGAGELFF. The CDR3 nucleotides read TGTGCCAGCAGCCGTCGAACCGGGACAGGGGCCGGGGAGCTGTTTTTT.

The chain combines TRBV5-6 with TRBJ1-6; no clear D gene. Per germline, CDR1 SGHDT and CDR2 YYEEEE. Trimming removed 4 bases from V and 7 bases from J, with 15 bases in between. CDR3 length: 15 amino acids. The CDR3 region is CASSGGRYGNSPLHF. CDR3 coding DNA: TGTGCCAGCAGCGGAGGACGGTATGGGAATTCACCCCTCCACTTT.

V gene TRBV15 combines with J gene TRBJ1-4, with unresolved D. The CDR3 length is 13 residues. V lost 1 base and J 8 bases, leaving 8 bases between the germline ends. The V gene's germline CDR1 is LNHNV and CDR2 YYDKDF (reference sequence). In nucleotides, the CDR3 is TGTGCCACCAGCAGAGGGAGAAGCGAAAAACTGTTTTTT. It translates to CATSRGRSEKLFF. Supplemented by reference TRBV15 and TRBJ1-4, the full variable domain reads DAMVIQNPRYQVTQFGKPVTLSCSQTLNHNVMYWYQQKSSQAPKLLFHYYDKDFNNEADTPDNFQSRRPNTSFCFLDIRSPGLGDTAMYLCATSRGRSEKLFFGSGTQLSVL.

V is TRBV7-6 and J is TRBJ2-6; D is undetermined. Germline loops: CDR1 SGHVS, CDR2 FNYEAQ. The CDR3 has 16 residues. V lost 1 base and J 1 base, leaving 8 bases between the germline ends. In DNA, the CDR3 is TGTGCCAGCAGCTTAGGTCGGTGGTCTGGGGCCAACGTCCTGACTTTC. Its protein product is CASSLGRWSGANVLTF.

The chain has TRBV5-1 and TRBJ1-1, with D unresolved. The ends were cut back, 3 bases at V and 1 base at J, with 10 bases in the middle. The length of the CDR3 is 14 residues. Germline values: CDR1 SGHRS, CDR2 YFSETQ. CDR3 nucleotides: TGCGCCAGCAGCTGGGGAGGATGGAACACTGAAGCTTTCTTT. It codes for CASSWGGWNTEAFF.

The chain is built from TRBV5-4 and TRBJ2-7, with 8 nucleotides matching TRBD1. The CDR3 runs 14 residues. V dropped 4 bases and J dropped 5; count of bases not matched to a gene: 8. Germline V gene sequence: CDR1 SGHNT, CDR2 YYREEE (reference sequence). The DNA for the CDR3 is TGTGCCAGCAGCGCAGGGACAGGTCGAGACGAGCAGTACTTC. Its protein product is CASSAGTGRDEQYF.

The sample holds a few counts of this clone. The CDR3 region is CASRTGANNQPQHF. DNA for the CDR3: TGTGCCAGCCGGACAGGGGCCAACAATCAGCCCCAGCATTTT. V gene TRBV6-1 combines with J gene TRBJ1-5, with 9 bases that match TRBD1. The CDR3 contains 14 residues. CDR1 is MNHNS and CDR2 is SASEGT in the germline V gene. J was trimmed by 3 bases and V by 8 bases; bases with no gene match: 5.

The rearrangement links TRBV28 to TRBJ1-2; 10 nucleotides agree with TRBD1. Trimming at V came to 7 bases and at J to 8 bases, leaving 10 bases not matched to a gene. Germline V CDR1 and CDR2: MDHEN, SYDVKM. The CDR3 runs 14 residues. The CDR3 spells CASNPPGQGYGYTF. The CDR3 DNA reads as TGTGCCAGCAATCCTCCGGGACAGGGGTACGGCTACACCTTC.

The V call is TRBV4-1, the J call TRBJ2-5; perhaps TRBD1 as D (5 bases). This CDR3 spans 15 amino acids. V gave up 0 bases and J gave up 4 bases, with 12 bases separating them. Per germline, CDR1 MGHRA and CDR2 YSYEKL. CDR3 coding DNA: TGCGCCAGCAGCCAAGAAGGTTACCAGGGAGAGACCCAGTACTTC. Translation: CASSQEGYQGETQYF.